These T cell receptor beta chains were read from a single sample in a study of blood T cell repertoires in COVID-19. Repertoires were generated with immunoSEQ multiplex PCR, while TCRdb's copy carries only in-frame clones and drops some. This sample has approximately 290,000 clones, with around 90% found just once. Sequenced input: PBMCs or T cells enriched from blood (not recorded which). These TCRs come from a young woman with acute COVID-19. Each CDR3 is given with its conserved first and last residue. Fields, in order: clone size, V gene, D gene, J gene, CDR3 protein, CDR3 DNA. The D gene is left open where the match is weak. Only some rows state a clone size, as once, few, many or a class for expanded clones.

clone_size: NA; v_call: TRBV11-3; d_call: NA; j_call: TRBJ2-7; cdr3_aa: CASSLDPAGLYEQYF; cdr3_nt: TGTGCCAGCAGCTTAGACCCGGCGGGGTTATACGAGCAGTACTTC
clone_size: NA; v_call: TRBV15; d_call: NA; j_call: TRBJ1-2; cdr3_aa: CATSPGVSYGYTF; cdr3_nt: TGTGCCACCAGCCCCGGGGTCTCCTATGGCTACACCTTC
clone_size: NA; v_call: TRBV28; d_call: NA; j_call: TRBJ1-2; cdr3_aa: CASSLSGYIYGYTF; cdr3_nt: TGTGCCAGCAGTTTATCCGGGTATATCTATGGCTACACCTTC
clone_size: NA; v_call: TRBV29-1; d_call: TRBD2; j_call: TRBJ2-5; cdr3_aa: CSALWTSGGETQYF; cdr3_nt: TGCAGCGCTCTCTGGACTAGCGGGGGAGAGACCCAGTACTTC
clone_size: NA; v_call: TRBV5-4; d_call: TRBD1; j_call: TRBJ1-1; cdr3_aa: CASSWTGNMNTEAFF; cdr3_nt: TGTGCCAGCAGTTGGACAGGGAACATGAACACTGAAGCTTTCTTT
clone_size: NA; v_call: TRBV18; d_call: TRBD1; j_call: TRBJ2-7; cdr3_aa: CASSPLQGSTYEQYF; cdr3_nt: TGTGCCAGCTCACCATTACAGGGGTCTACCTACGAGCAGTACTTC
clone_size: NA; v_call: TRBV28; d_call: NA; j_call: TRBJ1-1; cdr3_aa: CASSLAGGPWNTEAFF; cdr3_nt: TGTGCCAGCAGTTTAGCCGGGGGGCCGTGGAACACTGAAGCTTTCTTT
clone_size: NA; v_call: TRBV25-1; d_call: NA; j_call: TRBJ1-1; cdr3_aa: CASFKGGDTEAFF; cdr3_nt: TGTGCCAGCTTCAAAGGGGGTGACACTGAAGCTTTCTTT
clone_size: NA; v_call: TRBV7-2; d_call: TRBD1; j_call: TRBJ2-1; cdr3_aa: CASSRDRGTYNEQFF; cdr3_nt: TGTGCCAGCAGCCGGGACAGGGGAACCTACAATGAGCAGTTCTTC
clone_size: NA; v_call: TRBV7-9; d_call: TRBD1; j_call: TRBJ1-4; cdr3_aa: CASSPGGDEKLFF; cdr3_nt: TGTGCCAGCAGCCCAGGGGGAGATGAAAAACTGTTTTTT
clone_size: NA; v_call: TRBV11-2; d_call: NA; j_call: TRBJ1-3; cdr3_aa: CASRGNRAQPLSGNTIYF; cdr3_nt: TGTGCCAGCAGAGGGAACAGGGCGCAACCTCTCTCTGGAAACACCATATATTTT
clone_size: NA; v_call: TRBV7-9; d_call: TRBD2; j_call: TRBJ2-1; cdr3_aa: CASSLDLAGGNEQFF; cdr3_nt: TGTGCCAGCAGCTTAGATCTAGCGGGAGGCAATGAGCAGTTCTTC
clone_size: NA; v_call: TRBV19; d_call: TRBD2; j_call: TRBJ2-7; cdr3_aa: CASSYQRDSYEQYF; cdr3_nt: TGTGCCAGTAGTTACCAGCGGGACTCCTACGAGCAGTACTTC
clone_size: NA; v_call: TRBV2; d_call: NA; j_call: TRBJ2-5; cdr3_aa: CASRGTGGETQYF; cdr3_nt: TGTGCCAGCAGAGGCACCGGGGGAGAGACCCAGTACTTC
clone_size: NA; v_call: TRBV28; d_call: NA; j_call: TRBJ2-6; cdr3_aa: CASLSAGSGANVLTF; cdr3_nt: TGTGCCAGCCTCTCGGCGGGCTCCGGGGCCAACGTCCTGACTTTC
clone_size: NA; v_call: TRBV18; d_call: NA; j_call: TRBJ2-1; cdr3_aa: CASSPTQLGADNEQFF; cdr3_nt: TGTGCCAGCTCACCGACGCAGTTGGGGGCTGACAATGAGCAGTTCTTC
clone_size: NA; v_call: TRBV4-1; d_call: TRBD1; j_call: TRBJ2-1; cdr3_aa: CASSPPGTAYNEQFF; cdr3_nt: TGCGCCAGCAGCCCGCCCGGGACAGCCTACAATGAGCAGTTCTTC
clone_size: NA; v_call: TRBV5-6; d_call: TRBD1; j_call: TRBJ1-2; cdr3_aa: CASSPPIGDRFFDGYTF; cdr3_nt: TGTGCCAGCAGCCCCCCGATCGGGGACAGGTTTTTTGATGGCTACACCTTC
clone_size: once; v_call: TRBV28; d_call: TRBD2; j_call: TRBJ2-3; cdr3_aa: CASSFGGRGTDTQYF; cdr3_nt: TGTGCCAGCAGTTTCGGCGGGAGGGGCACAGATACGCAGTATTTT
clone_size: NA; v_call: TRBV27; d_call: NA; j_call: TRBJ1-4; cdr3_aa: CASSLGRGTLATNEKLFF; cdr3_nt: TGTGCCAGCAGTTTAGGGAGGGGAACCCTCGCAACTAATGAAAAACTGTTTTTT
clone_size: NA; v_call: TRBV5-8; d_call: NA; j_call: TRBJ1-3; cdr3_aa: CASSLGRISGNTIYF; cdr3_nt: TGTGCCAGCAGCTTGGGGCGGATCTCTGGAAACACCATATATTTT
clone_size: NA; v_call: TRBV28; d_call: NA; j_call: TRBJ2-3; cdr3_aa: CASSRSTDTQYF; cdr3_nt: TGTGCCAGCAGCCGGAGCACAGATACGCAGTATTTT
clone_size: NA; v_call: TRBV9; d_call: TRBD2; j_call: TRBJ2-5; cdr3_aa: CASSVGLAGGGQETQYF; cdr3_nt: TGTGCCAGCAGCGTAGGTCTAGCGGGAGGGGGCCAAGAGACCCAGTACTTC